A single sample is the source of the 10 T cell receptor beta chains below, sequenced in a study of tumor-infiltrating lymphocytes in oesophageal squamous cell carcinoma (dated by TCRdb to the mid-2010s). The library relied on PCR. TCRdb names Illumina HiSeq 2000 as the instrument used. TCRdb redid the processing of the public reads, applying fastp at Q25 and MiXCR, and retained in-frame beta chains. Under each unique CDR3 protein, matching rows form one entry showing the most common genes and DNA. The sample contains 20,000 to 30,000 distinct CDR3 sequences, about two fifths of them found a single time. Roughly 23% of the sample goes to the ten largest clones. Material: esophageal tumor tissue. Source of these receptors: a male donor with esophageal squamous cell carcinoma.

The rearrangement joins TRBV7-9 to TRBJ2-5; D not resolved. V was pared by 2 bases and J by 0 bases, with 13 bases between. The CDR3 covers 16 residues. Germline values: CDR1 SEHNR, CDR2 FQNEAQ (reference sequence). CDR3 sequence: CASSLIWARDQETQYF. In DNA, the CDR3 is TGTGCCAGCAGCTTAATTTGGGCCCGTGACCAAGAGACCCAGTACTTC.

This clonotype was counted ten times or more. The CDR3 nucleotides are TGCGCCAGCAGCTGGAACAGGGAATCAAGGGGGTTCTTC. Amino acid sequence: CASSWNRESRGFF. The rearrangement uses TRBV10-2 and TRBJ2-1, with D possibly TRBD1 on 6 matching bases. V gave up 6 bases and J gave up 15 bases, with 21 bases separating them. The CDR3 has 13 amino acids. Looked up from germline, CDR1 is WSHSY and CDR2 is SAAADI.

This chain joins TRBV7-8 and TRBJ2-7, with 11 bases aligning to TRBD2. This CDR3 is 14 amino acids long. The germline gives CDR1 SGHVS, CDR2 FQNEAQ. V was clipped by 1 base and J by 7 bases; unmatched bases: 3. CDR3: CASSLVAGGLEQYF. The CDR3 nucleotides read TGTGCCAGCAGCTTAGTAGCGGGAGGGCTTGAGCAGTACTTC.

This clonotype showed up many times. The chain links TRBV2 to TRBJ2-3, with TRBD2 matching 7 bases. The DNA end is a closer match to TRBJ2-1, so the J assignment may be wrong. Germline lookup yields CDR1 SNHLY and CDR2 FYNNEI. The CDR3 runs to 14 residues. CDR3 residues: CASTRGRGGNEQFF. The CDR3 nucleotides read TGTGCCAGCACCCGGGGTAGGGGAGGGAATGAGCAGTTCTTC.

The chain links TRBV24-1 to TRBJ2-4, with 9 bases aligning to TRBD1. J gave up 9 bases and V 3 bases, and 5 bases lay outside the gene matches. Germline CDR1 reads KGHDR; CDR2 reads SFDVKD. The CDR3 has 14 amino acids. CDR3 residues: CATSDPGQGLIQYF. The CDR3 region has the DNA TGTGCCACCAGTGATCCGGGACAGGGACTCATTCAGTACTTC.

This clonotype occurred many times. The chain joins TRBV7-9 to TRBJ2-5, with 7 bases identical to TRBD1. The J segment lost 5 bases and the V segment lost 3 bases, leaving 15 bases of the junction unmatched. CDR3 size: 17 residues. Germline V CDR1 and CDR2: SEHNR, FQNEAQ (reference sequence). CDR3 DNA sequence: TGTGCCAGCAGCTTCTCTACCGGGACAGAGGGGCGGGAGACCCAGTACTTC. The encoded protein is CASSFSTGTEGRETQYF.

The chain recombines TRBV7-9 with TRBJ2-3; a possible D gene is TRBD2 (6 bases). This CDR3 contains 14 residues. Deletions cut 7 bases from V and 1 base from J, with 12 bases between. Germline lookup yields CDR1 SEHNR and CDR2 FQNEAQ (reference sequence). This CDR3 reads CASNPEGRTDTQYF. For the CDR3, the DNA is TGTGCCAGCAACCCGGAGGGCCGCACAGATACGCAGTATTTT.

The chain employs TRBV7-6 and TRBJ2-4; 9 bases are shared with TRBD1. The J call may be faulty, since TRBJ2-7 better matches the DNA end. Per the germline V gene, CDR1 is SGHVS and CDR2 is FNYEAQ. The CDR3 loop spans 15 amino acids. CDR3 nucleotides: TGTGCCAGCAGCTACAGGGGACAGGGTACCTACGAGCAGTACTTC. Protein product: CASSYRGQGTYEQYF.

This clonotype was found many times. The V and J genes are TRBV24-1 and TRBJ1-5, with 7 bases that match TRBD1. CDR1 KGHDR and CDR2 SFDVKD come from the germline V gene. The CDR3 is 16 residues long. Trimming took 3 bases from V and 2 from J; bases not matched to a gene: 6. In DNA, the CDR3 is TGTGCCACCAGTGATGGCACAGGGGTCGGCAATCAGCCCCAGCATTTT. It encodes CATSDGTGVGNQPQHF.

This chain joins TRBV2 and TRBJ1-2; perhaps TRBD1 as D (6 bases). The ends were cut back, 6 bases at V and 3 bases at J, with 17 bases in the middle. Germline-derived CDR1 and CDR2 are SNHLY and FYNNEI. The CDR3 runs 15 residues. Written as DNA, the CDR3 is TGTGCCAGCAGGGACCGGACAGCTGGCTACTATGGCTACACCTTC. Encoded protein: CASRDRTAGYYGYTF.